This passage covers 18 T cell receptor beta chains from one sample sequenced in a study of T-cell reconstitution after alpha-beta-depleted transplantation in children. The authors prepared the TCRbeta library with unique molecular identifiers. In TCRdb, the PCR reads were re-called with MiXCR into one record per CDR3 protein. The repertoire holds 800,000 to 1,000,000 distinct CDR3 sequences, 25% to 30% seen once, with 25% to 35% in the top ten. The sequenced sample was PBMCs, mostly from graft donor cells, obtained 360 days after TCRalphabeta/CD19-depleted stem cell transplant. These receptors all come from a boy under two years old who had a stem cell transplant for SCID, so the T cells may come from the graft donor.

The chain joins TRBV12-3 or TRBV12-4 to TRBJ1-1, with TRBD1 as a possible D gene (6 bases). Trimming left V 6 bases short and J 9 bases short, with 20 bases between. This CDR3 contains 14 residues. The CDR3 region is CASSINPQGPKAFF. CDR3 nucleotides: TGTGCCAGCAGCATCAATCCTCAGGGGCCGAAAGCTTTCTTT.

The chain carries TRBV4-1 and TRBJ2-7; unclear D gene. The CDR3 loop spans 12 amino acids. CDR1 and CDR2 from the germline V gene are MGHRA and YSYEKL. The V end lost 3 bases, the J end lost 6 bases, and 9 bases lay between the germline ends. The CDR3 DNA reads as TGCGCCAGCAGCCAGGATTTTGGCGAGCAGTACTTC. This codes for CASSQDFGEQYF.

This sequence joins TRBV4-1 and TRBJ2-7; perhaps TRBD2 as D (6 bases). V was pared by 6 bases and J by 2 bases, with 14 bases between. The V gene's germline CDR1 is MGHRA and CDR2 YSYEKL. The CDR3 loop spans 14 amino acids. The CDR3 DNA is TGCGCCAGCAGTCCGGGACTCCACCCCTACGAGCAGTACTTC. Its protein product is CASSPGLHPYEQYF.

This clonotype was detected only a few times. The gene calls are TRBV19 and TRBJ2-3, with 9 nucleotides matching TRBD2. The germline CDR1 and CDR2 sequences are LNHDA and SQIVND (reference sequence). The CDR3 extends over 18 amino acids. The J segment lost 0 bases and the V segment lost 5 bases, leaving 12 bases of the junction unmatched. The CDR3 loop reads CASSGASGTPPSTDTQYF. As DNA, the CDR3 is TGTGCCAGTAGTGGGGCTAGCGGGACACCACCTAGCACAGATACGCAGTATTTT.

The chain employs TRBV5-1 and TRBJ2-7; weak D call: TRBD1 (6 bases). The CDR3 extends over 15 amino acids. Germline V gives CDR1 SGHRS, CDR2 YFSETQ. Deletions cut 5 bases from V and 7 bases from J, with 22 bases between. This CDR3 reads CASRAWDTSQWEQYF. DNA for the CDR3: TGCGCCAGCAGAGCTTGGGACACATCCCAGTGGGAGCAGTACTTC.

The V call is TRBV5-1, the J call TRBJ2-5; 8 nucleotides align to TRBD1. CDR3 length: 13 amino acids. V lost 5 bases and J lost 3; bases outside the gene matches: 3. CDR1 is SGHRS and CDR2 is YFSETQ in the germline V gene. CDR3 in amino acids: CASRTTGEETQYF. The DNA for the CDR3 is TGCGCCAGCAGAACGACAGGGGAAGAGACCCAGTACTTC.

This chain joins TRBV2 and TRBJ1-5, with D perhaps TRBD1 (5 bases). This CDR3 is 15 amino acids long. V was pared by 5 bases and J by 6 bases, with 17 bases between. Germline values: CDR1 SNHLY, CDR2 FYNNEI. Here the CDR3 reads CASSKGRKIFQPQHF. The DNA of the CDR3 is TGTGCCAGCAGTAAGGGGAGAAAGATCTTTCAGCCCCAGCATTTT.

This clonotype was seen a single time. The J gene is TRBJ1-2, the V gene TRBV7-2; TRBD1 matches 8 bases. Germline CDR1 SGHTA, CDR2 FQGNSA. The CDR3 covers 16 residues. Trimming took 8 bases from V and 4 from J; bases not matched to a gene: 15. The CDR3 is CASRSDRESIGYGYTF. CDR3 DNA: TGTGCCAGCCGATCGGACAGGGAAAGTATCGGCTATGGCTACACCTTC.

CDR3 residues: CASSVATGGTGELFF. The DNA of the CDR3 is TGTGCCAGCAGCGTAGCGACAGGGGGTACCGGGGAGCTGTTTTTT. The chain employs TRBV9 and TRBJ2-2; 9 bases are shared with TRBD1. V lost 0 bases, J lost 5 bases, and 2 bases stayed unmatched. CDR3 size: 15 residues. Germline V lookup: CDR1 SGDLS, CDR2 YYNGEE.

The rearrangement links TRBV3-1 to TRBJ2-1, with 11 positions matching TRBD2. The CDR3 extends over 15 amino acids. The germline gives CDR1 LGHDT, CDR2 YNNKEL (reference sequence). V shed 5 bases and J 6 bases; nucleotides not matched to a gene: 6. CDR3 protein: CASSAGTSGFNEQFF. The CDR3 nucleotides are TGTGCCAGCAGCGCCGGGACTAGCGGTTTCAATGAGCAGTTCTTC.

V and J are TRBV12-3 or TRBV12-4 and TRBJ2-6; D remains unclear. The V and J ends lost 3 bases and 0 bases respectively, with 6 bases between them. The CDR3 covers 15 residues. As DNA, the CDR3 is TGTGCCAGCAGTTTCCGGAGCTCTGGGGCCAACGTCCTGACTTTC. Protein sequence: CASSFRSSGANVLTF.

The table lists this clonotype with a few counts. This sequence joins TRBV10-3 and TRBJ2-1, with TRBD2 matching over 8 bases. V gave up 7 bases and J gave up 1 base; unmatched junction bases: 3. This CDR3 has 14 residues. Germline V gene data show CDR1 as ENHRY and CDR2 as SYGVKD. Here the CDR3 DNA reads TGTGCCATCAAGGCGGGGGGTTCCTACAATGAGCAGTTCTTC. Its protein product is CAIKAGGSYNEQFF.

This clonotype came up a few times. The chain has TRBV29-1 and TRBJ1-5, with TRBD1 as a possible D gene (6 bases). Germline V lookup: CDR1 SQVTM, CDR2 ANQGSEA. Trimming cost V 4 bases and J 4 bases, with 11 bases left between them. This CDR3 spans 13 amino acids. The chain's CDR3 is CSVVLGGNQPQHF. The CDR3 DNA sequence: TGCAGCGTTGTATTAGGGGGTAATCAGCCCCAGCATTTT.

The rearrangement uses TRBV7-3 and TRBJ1-1; D remains ambiguous. The CDR3 loop spans 15 amino acids. Germline CDR1 is SGHTA and CDR2 is FQGTGA. Trimming stripped 6 bases from V and 5 bases from J, with 19 bases between. CDR3 DNA sequence: TGTGCCAGCAGTCCCGGCGGGGTTTCCGAAACTGAAGCTTTCTTT. Protein product: CASSPGGVSETEAFF.

This chain uses TRBV9 with TRBJ2-7, with 7 bases aligning to TRBD1. CDR1 is SGDLS, CDR2 YYNGEE, per germline. Losses at the gene ends were 4 bases for V and 2 bases for J; bases not matched to a gene: 6. CDR3 length: 14 residues. The DNA for the CDR3 is TGTGCCAGCAGCCCAGGGGGTACCCCCTACGAGCAGTACTTC. Protein sequence: CASSPGGTPYEQYF.

This chain connects TRBV10-3 to TRBJ2-3; D perhaps matches TRBD2 (5 bases). The germline gives CDR1 ENHRY, CDR2 SYGVKD. Trimming cost V 6 bases and J 4 bases, with 20 bases left between them. CDR3 size: 16 residues. Here the CDR3 DNA reads TGTGCCATCAGCGTCCCGGACGGACTCACGGCAGATACGCAGTATTTT. This codes for CAISVPDGLTADTQYF.

The chain links TRBV5-1 to TRBJ2-3; possible D gene TRBD2, 6 bases. Trimming pared 4 bases from V and 3 bases from J, leaving 12 bases between. Germline assignment: CDR1 SGHRS and CDR2 YFSETQ. CDR3 length: 14 residues. The CDR3 nucleotides are TGCGCCAGCAGCAACCGGGACTTTACAGATACGCAGTATTTT. It specifies CASSNRDFTDTQYF.

The J gene is TRBJ2-7, the V gene TRBV27, with 8 positions matching TRBD1. CDR1 is MNHEY and CDR2 is SMNVEV in the germline V gene (reference sequence). This CDR3 has 14 amino acids. The junction had 9 bases not matched to a gene; V was cut back by 8 bases and J by 3 bases. CDR3 DNA sequence: TGTGCCAGCGGTCGGCAGGGGGCATTCTACGAGCAGTACTTC. This translates into CASGRQGAFYEQYF.